This T cell receptor beta chain was profiled in a study of early T cells in non-severe SARS-CoV-2 infection. Whole-study context: RNA in bulk from unsorted whole blood was sequenced, and chains were unpaired.

Findings and limits, study-wide: Anti-spike CD8 responses were favored in VDJdb matching, and private and CD4 specificities were missed.

Individual cDNA molecules were tagged with unique molecular identifiers, the study reported. Using its own MiXCR run on the 5' RACE reads, TCRdb lists one record per CDR3 protein. Among about 59,000 distinct CDR3 sequences, roughly an eighth were seen once, and the ten largest hold more than 1.1%. This clonotype occurred a few times. Its specificity is not known. The CDR3 is 17 residues long. Germline V gene sequence: CDR1 SGDLS, CDR2 YYNGEE. Deletions cut 3 bases from V and 6 bases from J, with 21 bases between. The rearrangement joins TRBV9 to TRBJ1-4, with D perhaps TRBD1 (5 bases). Sample: whole blood. The source of this sequence is an adult who was a healthcare worker with PCR-confirmed SARS-CoV-2 infection or an uninfected control (not recorded which). The CDR3 sequence is CASSGGTPRDGDEKLFF. The CDR3 nucleotides read TGTGCCAGCAGCGGAGGGACCCCAAGGGACGGCGATGAAAAACTGTTTTTT.